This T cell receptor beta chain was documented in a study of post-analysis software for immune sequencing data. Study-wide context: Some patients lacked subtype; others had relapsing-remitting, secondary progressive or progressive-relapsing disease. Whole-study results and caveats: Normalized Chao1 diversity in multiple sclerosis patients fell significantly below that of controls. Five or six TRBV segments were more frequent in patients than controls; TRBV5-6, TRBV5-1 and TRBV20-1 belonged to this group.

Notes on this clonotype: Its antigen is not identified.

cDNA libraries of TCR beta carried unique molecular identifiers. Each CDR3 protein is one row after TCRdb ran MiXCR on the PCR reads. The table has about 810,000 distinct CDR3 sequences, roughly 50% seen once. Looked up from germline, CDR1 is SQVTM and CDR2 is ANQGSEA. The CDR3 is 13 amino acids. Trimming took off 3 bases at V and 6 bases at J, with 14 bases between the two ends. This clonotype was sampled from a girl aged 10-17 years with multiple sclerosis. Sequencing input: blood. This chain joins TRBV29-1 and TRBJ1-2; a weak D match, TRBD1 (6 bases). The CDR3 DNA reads TGCAGCGTTGAGCGGGGGGCTCTGGATGGCTACACCTTC. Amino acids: CSVERGALDGYTF.